Listed below are T cell receptor beta chains from one sample, sequenced in a study of T cell repertoires in cytomegalovirus infection. No antigen has been assigned to these receptors. TCRdb passed the reads through MiXCR, listing each CDR3 protein once. The table lists hundreds of thousands of distinct CDR3 sequences, 40% to 50% of them singletons. This sample comprised cultured PBMCs, obtained from culture after CMV antigen stimulation. The receptors originated from a human donor in good health (CMV status not recorded). Some clones in this sample may be carry-over from other donors' samples. Both conserved end residues are part of each CDR3. D genes are given only for firm matches. Part of the rows lack a size; the others show once, few, many or a class for expanded clones.

j_call v_call d_call clone_size cdr3_aa cdr3_nt
TRBJ1-1 TRBV19 TRBD1 NA CASSPRTGFNTEAFF TGTGCCAGTAGCCCTCGGACAGGCTTTAACACTGAAGCTTTCTTT
TRBJ1-2 TRBV19 NA few CASSSGQRGGYTF TGTGCCAGTAGCAGCGGACAGCGAGGTGGCTACACCTTC
TRBJ1-1 TRBV29-1 NA once CSVQKGLNTEAFF TGCAGCGTCCAAAAAGGGCTGAACACTGAAGCTTTCTTT
TRBJ2-3 TRBV11-2 NA NA CASSSPYPDTQYF TGTGCCAGCAGCTCCCCATACCCAGATACGCAGTATTTT
TRBJ2-2 TRBV6-2/TRBV6-3 TRBD1 few CASAPWTGPNTGELFF TGTGCCAGCGCACCCTGGACAGGACCGAACACCGGGGAGCTGTTTTTT
TRBJ1-2 TRBV7-2 NA NA CASSFNMAGYTF TGTGCCAGCAGCTTCAACATGGCTGGCTACACCTTC
TRBJ1-5 TRBV7-2 NA few CASSLRAADQPQHF TGTGCCAGCAGCTTAAGGGCCGCAGATCAGCCCCAGCATTTT
TRBJ2-3 TRBV7-6 NA few CASAGWEVDTQYF TGTGCCAGCGCGGGGTGGGAGGTAGATACGCAGTATTTT
TRBJ2-3 TRBV12-3/TRBV12-4 NA NA CASSPLQSDTQYF TGTGCCAGCAGTCCCCTACAGTCAGATACGCAGTATTTT
TRBJ2-1 TRBV24-1 TRBD2 few CATSDLPPAWAGDNEQFF TGTGCCACCAGTGATTTGCCCCCGGCATGGGCGGGGGACAATGAGCAGTTCTTC
TRBJ2-1 TRBV6-6 NA few CASSYASSSLDEQFF TGTGCCAGCAGTTACGCCTCGTCTAGCCTGGATGAGCAGTTCTTC
TRBJ1-5 TRBV6-1 TRBD1 few CASRSRDRSIFDQPQHF TGTGCCAGCAGAAGTCGGGACAGGTCAATATTCGATCAGCCCCAGCATTTT
TRBJ2-1 TRBV12-3/TRBV12-4 NA NA CASSLNQGGYNEQFF TGTGCCAGCAGTTTAAATCAGGGGGGCTACAATGAGCAGTTCTTC
TRBJ2-3 TRBV7-8 TRBD2 many CASSSKRERTDTQYF TGTGCCAGCAGCTCCAAGCGGGAGAGGACAGATACGCAGTATTTT
TRBJ2-5 TRBV5-1 NA NA CATRDQETQYF TGCGCCACCAGGGACCAAGAGACCCAGTACTTC
TRBJ2-7 TRBV6-6 NA NA CASSYSGSYYEQYF TGTGCCAGCAGTTACTCGGGTTCTTACTACGAGCAGTACTTC
TRBJ2-3 TRBV7-9 TRBD2 NA CASSAGVGF TGTGCCAGCTCCGCGGGAGTGGGTTTT
TRBJ1-1 TRBV20-1 TRBD1 NA CSARGAGQGGWITEAFF TGCAGTGCTAGAGGTGCGGGACAGGGTGGCTGGATCACTGAAGCTTTCTTT
TRBJ2-5 TRBV7-2 NA many CASSRQQNRVLETQYF TGTGCCAGCAGCCGACAACAGAACAGGGTATTAGAGACCCAGTACTTC
TRBJ2-1 TRBV19 TRBD2 NA CASRGRVAGDNEQFF TGTGCCAGTAGGGGGAGGGTAGCGGGAGACAATGAGCAGTTCTTC
TRBJ2-7 TRBV20-1 NA NA CSARRGRWDEQYF TGCAGTGCTAGGAGGGGGAGGTGGGACGAGCAGTACTTC
TRBJ2-7 TRBV4-1 NA once CASSQGGFGVEQYF TGCGCCAGCAGCCAAGGGGGTTTTGGGGTCGAGCAGTACTTC